One sample yielded the 5 T cell receptor beta chains listed below, sequenced in a study of cytomegalovirus exposure and HLA in healthy donors. This table comes from immunoSEQ multiplex PCR, and its TCRdb copy is limited to in-frame clones, with some not included. The table includes tens of thousands of clones, around 89% detected once. Material: PBMCs. These receptors all stem from a woman aged 18-29 years in good health and CMV-seronegative.

J is TRBJ2-1 and V is TRBV19; TRBD2 aligns across 11 bases. The CDR3 spans 16 residues. From germline, CDR1 is LNHDA and CDR2 SQIVND (reference sequence). V lost 4 bases, J lost 8 bases, and 10 bases stayed unmatched. CDR3 sequence: CASSTLAGGRFDEQFF. CDR3 bases: TGTGCCAGTAGTACGCTAGCGGGAGGCCGTTTCGATGAGCAGTTCTTC.

This clone has more than one count but fewer than ten. J is TRBJ2-1 and V is TRBV6-4; D is possibly TRBD2 (5 bases). In germline, CDR1 is MRHNA, CDR2 SNTAGT. Trimming took 4 bases from V and 6 from J, leaving 13 bases between them. CDR3 length: 14 residues. In DNA form, the CDR3 reads TGTGCCAGCAGTGTTTCTCAGGACTCCAATGAGCAGTTCTTC. It translates to CASSVSQDSNEQFF.

The rearrangement joins TRBV4-1 to TRBJ2-7; 9 bases are a match to TRBD2. This CDR3 region has 15 residues. The germline V gene has CDR1 MGHRA and CDR2 YSYEKL. V lost 3 bases to trimming and J lost 4 bases; unmatched junction nucleotides: 7. The CDR3 region has the DNA TGCGCCAGCAGCCAGGCCGGGACTAGCAGGTACGAGCAGTACTTC. Translation: CASSQAGTSRYEQYF.

This chain uses TRBV19 with TRBJ1-2; D perhaps matches TRBD1 (5 bases). The CDR3 extends over 13 amino acids. CDR1 is LNHDA, CDR2 SQIVND, per germline (reference sequence). V lost 3 bases, J lost 6 bases, and 11 bases lay in between. The CDR3: CASSIMPGNGYTF. CDR3 DNA: TGTGCCAGTAGTATTATGCCAGGGAATGGCTACACCTTC.

The gene calls are TRBV6-1 and TRBJ1-1; weak D call: TRBD1 (6 bases). V was pared by 8 bases and J by 11 bases, with 24 bases between. The germline CDR1 and CDR2 sequences are MNHNS and SASEGT. The CDR3 has 14 amino acids. The CDR3: CASVVRGAGIGAFF. The CDR3 coding sequence is TGTGCCAGCGTGGTTCGGGGGGCGGGCATCGGGGCTTTCTTT.